The rows below give T cell receptor beta chains drawn from one sample of a study of long-term antiretroviral therapy in people with HIV. Profiling relied on immunoSEQ multiplex PCR, and the TCRdb table lists in-frame clones only, not all of them. The sample has roughly 25,000 clones; 79% are singletons. The sequencing here drew on unsorted PBMCs, taken 2.1 years after starting antiretroviral therapy. The receptors stem from a man aged 25 to 45 with HIV. Both conserved end residues are part of each CDR3. D genes are given only for firm matches. Size is stated for part of the rows, as once, few or many counts, or as a class when the clone is expanded.

j_call | clone_size | v_call | d_call | cdr3_aa | cdr3_nt
TRBJ1-6 | few | TRBV10-3 | TRBD1 | CAISETGGPPLHF | TGTGCCATCAGTGAGACAGGGGGTCCACCCCTCCACTTT
TRBJ2-5 | NA | TRBV5-5 | TRBD2 | CASSLETSGPRLSQYF | TGTGCCAGCAGCTTGGAGACTAGCGGGCCCCGGTTGTCCCAGTACTTC
TRBJ1-2 | NA | TRBV19 | TRBD1 | CASSRSGTGLTNYGYTF | TGTGCCAGTAGTAGGTCAGGGACAGGCCTCACGAACTATGGCTACACCTTC
TRBJ2-3 | NA | TRBV11-2 | TRBD2 | CASSLSSSGGDTQYF | TGTGCCAGCAGCTTATCCTCCAGCGGGGGAGATACGCAGTATTTT
TRBJ2-4 | medium-sized | TRBV28 | NA | CASTNTPLAKNIQYF | TGTGCCAGCACTAACACCCCTTTAGCCAAAAACATTCAGTACTTC
TRBJ1-2 | NA | TRBV4-3 | NA | CASSQDGGPGNYGYTF | TGCGCCAGCAGCCAAGATGGAGGTCCAGGGAACTATGGCTACACCTTC
TRBJ2-7 | NA | TRBV6-5 | TRBD2 | CASSYGLAALRGEQYF | TGTGCCAGCAGTTACGGACTAGCGGCCCTTAGAGGCGAGCAGTACTTC
TRBJ1-1 | NA | TRBV11-2 | NA | CASSRPTSSGNTEAFF | TGTGCCAGCAGCCGCCCTACTTCCTCTGGGAACACTGAAGCTTTCTTT
TRBJ2-2 | NA | TRBV30 | TRBD1 | CAWSVLPPGGTKAGELFF | TGTGCCTGGAGTGTATTACCCCCAGGGGGTACGAAGGCCGGGGAGCTGTTTTTT
TRBJ2-1 | NA | TRBV9 | TRBD2 | CASSVVLGGSYNEQFF | TGTGCCAGCAGCGTAGTCTTAGGCGGGAGCTACAATGAGCAGTTCTTC
TRBJ2-7 | few | TRBV7-9 | TRBD1 | CASSSYRGHGEQYF | TGTGCCAGCAGCTCATACAGGGGGCACGGCGAGCAGTACTTC
TRBJ1-6 | NA | TRBV7-9 | NA | CASSLGPNSPLHF | TGTGCCAGCAGCTTAGGGCCGAATTCACCCCTCCACTTT
TRBJ2-7 | NA | TRBV18 | NA | CASSPRPSDEQYF | TGTGCCAGCTCACCAAGGCCTAGCGACGAGCAGTACTTC
TRBJ2-7 | few | TRBV5-1 | NA | CASSFDAHAYEQYF | TGCGCCAGCAGCTTTGACGCCCACGCCTACGAGCAGTACTTC
TRBJ1-5 | NA | TRBV11-2 | NA | CASSLVGQPQHF | TGTGCCAGCAGCTTGGTGGGTCAGCCCCAGCATTTT
TRBJ1-1 | NA | TRBV7-3 | NA | CASRLTRRTEAFF | TGTGCCAGCAGGCTTACCAGGAGGACTGAAGCTTTCTTT
TRBJ2-3 | NA | TRBV2 | TRBD2 | CATRGTSARDTQYF | TGTGCCACCCGAGGGACTAGCGCCAGAGATACGCAGTATTTT
TRBJ1-5 | NA | TRBV9 | NA | CASSPEGGWNQPQHF | TGTGCCAGCAGCCCAGAAGGGGGTTGGAATCAGCCCCAGCATTTT
TRBJ1-2 | NA | TRBV6-5 | TRBD1 | CASSRGQGASGYTF | TGTGCCAGCAGTCGGGGACAGGGGGCGAGTGGCTACACCTTC
TRBJ2-3 | NA | TRBV27 | NA | CASRGQGLTDTQYF | TGTGCCAGCAGGGGGCAGGGACTCACAGATACGCAGTATTTT
TRBJ2-1 | NA | TRBV5-1 | NA | CASSLGGNPSYNEQFF | TGCGCCAGCAGCTTGGGCGGGAACCCCTCCTACAATGAGCAGTTCTTC
TRBJ1-4 | NA | TRBV6-6 | NA | CASSLSGTVDEKLFF | TGTGCCAGCAGTTTGAGTGGGACTGTGGATGAAAAACTGTTTTTT
TRBJ2-3 | NA | TRBV4-1 | NA | CASSQGGRVSTDTQYF | TGCGCCAGCAGCCAAGGGGGCCGGGTGAGCACAGATACGCAGTATTTT
TRBJ2-3 | NA | TRBV5-1 | NA | CASSSQAGNTDTQYF | TGCGCCAGCAGCTCCCAGGCGGGGAACACAGATACGCAGTATTTT
TRBJ1-5 | NA | TRBV7-9 | NA | CASSHRGLDQPQHF | TGTGCCAGCAGCCATAGGGGGTTGGATCAGCCCCAGCATTTT
TRBJ2-4 | once | TRBV14 | TRBD2 | CASSLNLAGAGNIQYF | TGTGCCAGCAGCCTAAATCTAGCGGGAGCGGGAAACATTCAGTACTTC
TRBJ2-5 | NA | TRBV7-2 | NA | CASSPPPAGETQYF | TGTGCCAGCAGCCCACCTCCCGCGGGAGAGACCCAGTACTTC
TRBJ2-7 | once | TRBV18 | TRBD1 | CASSPRDSAGEQYF | TGTGCCAGCTCACCGAGGGACAGCGCAGGCGAGCAGTACTTC
TRBJ1-2 | NA | TRBV5-1 | TRBD1 | CASTDRLNYGYTF | TGCGCCAGCACGGACAGGCTTAACTATGGCTACACCTTC
TRBJ1-2 | NA | TRBV2 | NA | CASSEAGRIYYGYTF | TGTGCCAGCAGTGAAGCAGGACGGATCTACTATGGCTACACCTTC
TRBJ2-7 | NA | TRBV19 | NA | CASRGAGDTTYEQYF | TGTGCCAGTAGGGGGGCGGGGGATACAACCTACGAGCAGTACTTC
TRBJ1-1 | NA | TRBV13 | TRBD1 | CASSPRGGGAGAFF | TGTGCCAGCAGCCCCCGGGGAGGGGGCGCCGGAGCTTTCTTT
TRBJ2-7 | NA | TRBV30 | TRBD1 | CAWRGQGVGHEQYF | TGTGCCTGGAGAGGACAGGGGGTTGGCCACGAGCAGTACTTC
TRBJ1-5 | NA | TRBV28 | TRBD1 | CASRIQGVGNQPQHF | TGTGCCAGCAGGATACAGGGGGTAGGCAATCAGCCCCAGCATTTT
TRBJ2-7 | few | TRBV13 | NA | CASGQSTGNEQYF | TGTGCCAGCGGGCAATCGACGGGAAACGAGCAGTACTTC
TRBJ2-3 | NA | TRBV4-1 | NA | CASSQVRASTDTQYF | TGCGCCAGCAGCCAAGTCAGGGCTAGCACAGATACGCAGTATTTT
TRBJ2-5 | NA | TRBV14 | NA | CASSRDARGRGWETQYF | TGTGCCAGCAGCCGAGATGCCCGGGGGCGCGGGTGGGAGACCCAGTACTTC
TRBJ2-1 | NA | TRBV10-3 | TRBD2 | CATTRGGIYNEQFF | TGTGCCACAACCCGGGGGGGCATCTACAATGAGCAGTTCTTC
TRBJ2-1 | NA | TRBV7-9 | TRBD2 | CASSRKLARGGNEQFF | TGTGCCAGCAGCAGAAAACTAGCGCGGGGTGGTAATGAGCAGTTCTTC
TRBJ2-7 | NA | TRBV2 | TRBD2 | CASSPSGYEQYF | TGTGCCAGCAGTCCTAGCGGCTACGAGCAGTACTTC
TRBJ2-3 | NA | TRBV7-8 | NA | CASSETGSGGDTQYF | TGTGCCAGCAGCGAGACAGGGTCGGGGGGGGATACGCAGTATTTT
TRBJ2-5 | few | TRBV5-1 | NA | CASSLFQGQETQYF | TGCGCCAGCAGCTTGTTTCAGGGGCAAGAGACCCAGTACTTC
TRBJ2-7 | NA | TRBV7-6 | TRBD2 | CASSPGTSGSPTYEQYF | TGTGCCAGCAGCCCAGGGACTAGCGGGAGCCCTACCTACGAGCAGTACTTC
TRBJ1-6 | NA | TRBV7-2 | NA | CASSPGVLNSPLHF | TGTGCCAGCAGCCCCGGAGTCCTTAACTCACCCCTCCACTTT
TRBJ2-3 | few | TRBV13 | NA | CASSLGQGLRTDTQYF | TGTGCCAGCAGCTTAGGACAGGGACTACGCACAGATACGCAGTATTTT
TRBJ2-3 | NA | TRBV6-1 | NA | CASSGLGRVADTQYF | TGTGCCAGCAGTGGATTGGGGAGAGTTGCAGATACGCAGTATTTT
TRBJ1-1 | NA | TRBV29-1 | TRBD1 | CSARPRQGAHRAEAFF | TGCAGCGCGCGGCCTAGACAGGGGGCCCACAGGGCTGAAGCTTTCTTT
TRBJ1-1 | NA | TRBV29-1 | TRBD1 | CSVGGTSGQGVIVDTEAFF | TGCAGCGTTGGGGGGACATCGGGACAGGGGGTGATTGTGGACACTGAAGCTTTCTTT
TRBJ1-5 | few | TRBV2 | NA | CASSDGGSNQPQHF | TGTGCCAGCAGTGACGGGGGAAGCAATCAGCCCCAGCATTTT
TRBJ1-2 | NA | TRBV7-9 | NA | CASSASRPGTVYGGYTF | TGTGCCAGCAGCGCCTCCCGGCCGGGGACGGTCTATGGAGGGTACACCTTC